What follows are 5 T cell receptor beta chains derived from one specimen sequenced in a study of T cells in localized non-small cell lung cancer. The method was immunoSEQ multiplex PCR; TCRdb's version includes in-frame clones alone and lacks a portion of them. The table records roughly 30,000 clones, approximately 84% of them present only once. Sequenced here: peripheral blood mononuclear cells, sampled before any cancer treatment. These receptors all come from a man between 40 and 70 years old with stage III lung adenocarcinoma.

This clone appeared a single time. The chain joins TRBV6-1 to TRBJ2-5; D not resolved. CDR1 is MNHNS and CDR2 is SASEGT in the germline V gene. The CDR3 runs 13 residues. The V gene lost 4 bases and the J gene lost 3 bases, with 9 bases spanning the gap. CDR3 DNA sequence: TGTGCCAGCAGTGGGCCAACGAAAGAGACCCAGTACTTC. It yields the protein CASSGPTKETQYF.

V is TRBV29-1 and J is TRBJ2-7; TRBD1 agrees at 10 bases. CDR1 SQVTM and CDR2 ANQGSEA come from the germline V gene. The J segment lost 7 bases and the V segment lost 1 base, leaving 4 bases of the junction unmatched. CDR3 length: 13 residues. CDR3 sequence reads: CSVEGDRGLEQYF. The CDR3 DNA reads TGCAGCGTTGAAGGTGACAGGGGGCTTGAGCAGTACTTC.

This sequence joins TRBV15 and TRBJ2-7; D unresolved. The V and J ends lost 5 bases and 1 base respectively, with 12 bases between them. The CDR3 totals 14 residues. Per germline, CDR1 LNHNV and CDR2 YYDKDF (reference sequence). Here the CDR3 DNA reads TGTGCCACCAGCCCCGGCCAGTCATCCTACGAGCAGTACTTC. Protein sequence: CATSPGQSSYEQYF.

The CDR3 is CASRPDVVREKLFF. CDR3 DNA sequence: TGCGCCAGCAGGCCCGACGTAGTCCGAGAAAAACTGTTTTTT. The chain is built from TRBV5-1 and TRBJ1-4, with D unclear. V was shortened by 5 bases and J by 8 bases, with 16 bases between the two germline ends. The germline CDR1 and CDR2 sequences are SGHRS and YFSETQ. The CDR3 covers 14 residues. Together with reference TRBV5-1 and TRBJ1-4, the CDR3 gives the full variable domain: KAGVTQTPRYLIKTRGQQVTLSCSPISGHRSVSWYQQTPGQGLQFLFEYFSETQRNKGNFPGRFSGRQFSNSRSEMNVSTLELGDSALYLCASRPDVVREKLFFGSGTQLSVL.

The rearrangement links TRBV5-1 to TRBJ2-3; the D call may be TRBD1 or TRBD2 (6 bases each). Germline V gene sequence: CDR1 SGHRS, CDR2 YFSETQ. Trimming took off 3 bases at V and 2 bases at J, with 13 bases between the two ends. The CDR3 length is 15 residues. Here the CDR3 DNA reads TGCGCCAGCAGCTGGGGGGCCGGAGACACAGATACGCAGTATTTT. Translation gives CASSWGAGDTDTQYF. The variable domain in full, with the rest retrieved from reference TRBV5-1 and TRBJ2-3, is KAGVTQTPRYLIKTRGQQVTLSCSPISGHRSVSWYQQTPGQGLQFLFEYFSETQRNKGNFPGRFSGRQFSNSRSEMNVSTLELGDSALYLCASSWGAGDTDTQYFGPGTRLTVL.